These 5 T cell receptor beta chains came from one sample sequenced in a study of a mutant IDH1 vaccine in newly diagnosed glioma. Libraries were prepared by immunoSEQ multiplex PCR; TCRdb keeps only in-frame clonotypes and omits some of them. Among approximately 35,000 clones listed, over 50% were seen once. Antigen specificity for these receptors is unknown. Stated time point: week 5, during vaccination. The vaccine gave 300 ug of a 20-mer mutant IDH1 peptide subcutaneously per dose. The input for sequencing was PBMCs, taken from a glioma patient whose treatment included an IDH1 peptide vaccine. The receptors here all came from a woman aged 18 to 35 with glioma.

The chain employs TRBV29-1 and TRBJ2-7; 10 bases line up with TRBD1. This CDR3 region has 15 residues. The germline gives CDR1 SQVTM, CDR2 ANQGSEA. V dropped 3 bases and J dropped 6; count of bases not matched to a gene: 11. In DNA form, the CDR3 reads TGCAGCGTTGATGGGACAGGGGATTTCTTGGGCGAGCAGTACTTC. It codes for CSVDGTGDFLGEQYF.

V and J are TRBV5-1 and TRBJ2-5, with 7 bases lining up with TRBD1. The end of the DNA is better explained by TRBJ2-7, so the J call may be wrong. The germline gives CDR1 SGHRS, CDR2 YFSETQ. CDR3 length: 15 residues. As DNA, the CDR3 is TGCGCCAGCAGCCCACAGGGACAGCCGTCCTACGAGCAGTACTTC. This gives the protein CASSPQGQPSYEQYF.

The rearrangement uses TRBV27 and TRBJ1-2; TRBD1 agrees at 7 bases. The trim removed 6 bases at V and 8 bases at J, leaving 3 bases unmatched. The CDR3 is 11 amino acids. Germline V CDR1 and CDR2: MNHEY, SMNVEV (reference sequence). CDR3 residues: CASRDREGYTF. The CDR3 coding sequence is TGTGCCAGCAGAGACAGGGAAGGCTACACCTTC.

This clone was seen more than once but under ten times. Distinct nucleotide sequences in the sample also encode this CDR3. This chain joins TRBV10-1 and TRBJ1-5, with D hard to call. CDR3 length: 14 residues. CDR1 is WNHNN and CDR2 is SYGVQD in the germline V gene (reference sequence). V gave up 2 bases and J gave up 7 bases, with 12 bases separating them. The CDR3 DNA sequence: TGCGCCAGCAGTGAGGGAAGAGTGGGACAGCCCCAGCATTTT. Its translation is CASSEGRVGQPQHF.

The J gene is TRBJ2-3, the V gene TRBV5-1, with D perhaps TRBD1 (5 bases). The CDR3 consists of 15 residues. Germline CDR1 SGHRS, CDR2 YFSETQ. The V gene lost 0 bases and the J gene lost 0 bases, with 8 bases spanning the gap. CDR3 coding DNA: TGCGCCAGCAGCTTGGAAGGGGCTAGCACAGATACGCAGTATTTT. Translation: CASSLEGASTDTQYF.